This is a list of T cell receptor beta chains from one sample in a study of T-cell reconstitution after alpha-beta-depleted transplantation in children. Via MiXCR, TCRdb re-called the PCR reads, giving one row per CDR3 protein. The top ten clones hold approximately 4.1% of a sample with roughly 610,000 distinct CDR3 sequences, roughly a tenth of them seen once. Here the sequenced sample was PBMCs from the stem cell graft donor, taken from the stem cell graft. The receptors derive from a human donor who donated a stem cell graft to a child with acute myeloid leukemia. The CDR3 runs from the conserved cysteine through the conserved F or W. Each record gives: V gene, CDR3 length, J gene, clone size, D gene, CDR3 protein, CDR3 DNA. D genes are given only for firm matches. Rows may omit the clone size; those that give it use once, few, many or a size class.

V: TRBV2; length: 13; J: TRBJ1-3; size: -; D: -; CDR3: CASSELTPNTIYF; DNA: TGTGCCAGCAGTGAATTGACGCCGAACACCATATATTTT
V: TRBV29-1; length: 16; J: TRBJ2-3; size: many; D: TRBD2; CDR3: CSVETSGELYPDTQYF; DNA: TGCAGCGTTGAGACTAGCGGGGAGTTGTACCCAGATACGCAGTATTTT
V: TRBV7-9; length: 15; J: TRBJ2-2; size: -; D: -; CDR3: CASSLGVGTTGELFF; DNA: TGTGCCAGCAGCTTAGGGGTTGGGACGACCGGGGAGCTGTTTTTT
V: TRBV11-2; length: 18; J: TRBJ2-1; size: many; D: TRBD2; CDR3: CASSSPKGGRTSYNEQFF; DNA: TGTGCCAGCAGCTCACCAAAGGGCGGGAGGACCTCCTACAATGAGCAGTTCTTC
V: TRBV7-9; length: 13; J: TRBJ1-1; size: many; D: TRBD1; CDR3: CASSFGTGTEAFF; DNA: TGTGCCAGCAGCTTTGGGACAGGGACTGAAGCTTTCTTT
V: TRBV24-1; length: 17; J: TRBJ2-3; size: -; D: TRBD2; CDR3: CATSAPSLAGEINTQYF; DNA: TGTGCCACCAGTGCGCCCTCACTAGCGGGAGAGATAAATACGCAGTATTTT
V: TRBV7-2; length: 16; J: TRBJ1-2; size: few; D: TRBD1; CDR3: CASSLERDRDSGGYTF; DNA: TGTGCCAGCAGCTTAGAGCGGGACAGGGATAGTGGTGGCTACACCTTC
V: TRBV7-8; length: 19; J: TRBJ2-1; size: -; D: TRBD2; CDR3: CASSLAWTRQNALFNEQFF; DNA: TGTGCCAGCAGCTTAGCCTGGACTAGACAGAACGCCCTATTCAATGAGCAGTTCTTC
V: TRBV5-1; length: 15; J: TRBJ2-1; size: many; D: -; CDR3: CASSLDGPEYNEQFF; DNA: TGCGCCAGCAGCTTAGACGGGCCCGAATACAATGAGCAGTTCTTC
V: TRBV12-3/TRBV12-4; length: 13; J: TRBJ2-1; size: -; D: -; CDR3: CASIPALGGGQFF; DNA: TGTGCCAGCATACCGGCCCTCGGGGGAGGGCAGTTCTTC
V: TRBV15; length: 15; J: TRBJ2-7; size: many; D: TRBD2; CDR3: CATSRVLAGEGEQYF; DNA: TGTGCCACCAGCAGAGTCCTAGCGGGAGAGGGTGAGCAGTACTTC